Sequencing of this TCR beta chain was carried out in a study of EBV T-cell therapy then PD-1 blockade in nasopharyngeal carcinoma. Indicated treatment: AdE1-LMPpoly-expanded autologous EBV-specific T-cell therapy followed by anti-PD-1 nivolumab. Libraries were prepared by immunoSEQ multiplex PCR; TCRdb keeps only in-frame clonotypes and omits some of them. The sample yields over 15,000 clones, 84% seen once. As regards this clone: Its antigen is unidentified.

Trimming took off 0 bases at V and 1 base at J, with 7 bases between the two ends. This CDR3 is 14 amino acids long. Germline CDR1 LGHDT, CDR2 YNNKEL (reference sequence). The chain recombines TRBV3-1 (or the pseudogene TRBV3-2) with TRBJ2-7; D uncertain. This clonotype originated in a man aged 35-49 years with nasopharyngeal carcinoma. Sequenced material: CD8+ T cells from blood, taken at roughly day 32 from a patient whose treatment included autologous EBV-specific T cells and nivolumab. CDR3 loop: CASSQEGRSYEQYF. Written as DNA, the CDR3 is TGTGCCAGCAGCCAAGAAGGGCGGTCCTACGAGCAGTACTTC.